One sample yielded the 5 T cell receptor beta chains listed below, sequenced in a study of shared clonotypes between healthy human individuals. Profiling relied on immunoSEQ multiplex PCR, and the TCRdb table lists in-frame clones only, not all of them. Here the sample spans around 340,000 clones, roughly 70% being singletons. The specimen was memory CD4+ T cells sorted from blood. This sample's subset: CD45RA-negative fraction. Receptor source: a man aged 30-40 years in good health.

This sequence joins TRBV12-2 and TRBJ2-1; the table assigns TRBD1, which was not confirmed against the DNA. TRBV12-2 is noted as a pseudogene. This CDR3 comprises 19 residues. Here the CDR3 DNA reads TGTGCAAGTCGCTTAGATCTCGTCTACAGGGAAGGATCCTACAATGAGCAGTTCTTC. Protein: CASRLDLVYREGSYNEQFF.

This chain links TRBV27 with TRBJ2-2; D gene unclear. Trimming removed 2 bases at V and 7 bases at J, with 11 bases between. The germline CDR1 and CDR2 sequences are MNHEY and SMNVEV (reference sequence). CDR3 length: 14 amino acids. The CDR3, as DNA: TGTGCCAGCAGTTTAAAAAACAGCCGCGGGGAGCTGTTTTTT. Protein: CASSLKNSRGELFF.

The chain joins TRBV6-6 to TRBJ2-1; the D call may be TRBD1 or TRBD2 (5 bases each). The V gene lost 0 bases and the J gene lost 8 bases, with 8 bases spanning the gap. CDR3 size: 13 residues. Germline V gives CDR1 MNHNY, CDR2 SVGAGI (reference sequence). In DNA, the CDR3 is TGTGCCAGCAGTTACTCGAAGGGACATGAGCAGTTCTTC. Protein sequence: CASSYSKGHEQFF.

V and J are TRBV25-1 and TRBJ2-1; TRBD1 aligns across 11 bases. V shed 9 bases, J shed 5 bases, and the junction held 3 bases outside the gene matches. Germline V gene data show CDR1 as MGHDK and CDR2 as SYGVNS. The CDR3 has 13 amino acids. In DNA, the CDR3 is TGTGCCAGACCGGGACAGGGGGACAATGAGCAGTTCTTC. As protein: CARPGQGDNEQFF. The whole variable domain, filled in from reference TRBV25-1 and TRBJ2-1, reads EADIYQTPRYLVIGTGKKITLECSQTMGHDKMYWYQQDPGMELHLIHYSYGVNSTEKGDLSSESTVSRIRTEHFPLTLESARPSHTSQYLCARPGQGDNEQFFGPGTRLTVL.

This clone was seen once. The V gene is TRBV13, the J gene TRBJ2-5; D gene unclear. The V gene's germline CDR1 is PRHDT and CDR2 FYEKMQ (reference sequence). The CDR3 runs to 12 residues. V was trimmed by 0 bases and J by 7 bases, leaving 6 bases between them. The CDR3 sequence is CASSLGPGTQYF. The CDR3 bases are TGTGCCAGCAGCTTAGGCCCGGGGACCCAGTACTTC. The full variable domain, rest sourced from reference TRBV13 and TRBJ2-5, is AAGVIQSPRHLIKEKRETATLKCYPIPRHDTVYWYQQGPGQDPQFLISFYEKMQSDKGSIPDRFSAQQFSDYHSELNMSSLELGDSALYFCASSLGPGTQYFGPGTRLLVL.